A selection of T cell receptor beta chains follows, all from one sample in a study of blood T cell repertoires in COVID-19. The protocol was immunoSEQ multiplex PCR, while the TCRdb copy is restricted to in-frame clones and leaves out a portion. The sample has about 180,000 clones; 81% are singletons. Source material: PBMCs or T cells enriched from blood (not recorded which). The receptors come from a woman aged 40 to 50 with acute COVID-19. The conserved cysteine and the conserved F or W are not part of the CDR3 here.

CDR3 length | J gene | V gene | CDR3 protein
13 | TRBJ1-5 | TRBV7-2 | ASSRTTGADQPQH
14 | TRBJ2-7 | TRBV13 | ASSLGTGQGIHEQY
13 | TRBJ2-1 | TRBV15 | ATSRGGATGLVEF
14 | TRBJ2-3 | TRBV5-4 | ASSFSGRGGTDTQY
13 | TRBJ1-2 | TRBV3-1/TRBV3-2 | ASSRSGTTGGGYT
9 | TRBJ2-7 | TRBV12-3/TRBV12-4 | ASSLVGEQY
10 | TRBJ1-2 | TRBV9 | ASSVGRDGYT
12 | TRBJ2-1 | TRBV5-4 | ASSLYAGGDEQF
15 | TRBJ2-2 | TRBV7-2 | ASSGATSGRNTGELF
12 | TRBJ1-1 | TRBV5-1 | ASSTGQGSTEAF
11 | TRBJ1-2 | TRBV29-1 | SVSGGISPGYT
13 | TRBJ2-2 | TRBV30 | AWRMTGTNTGELF
12 | TRBJ1-2 | TRBV4-2 | ASSQDGQVYGYT
14 | TRBJ2-3 | TRBV9 | ASSVGGSESTDTQY
14 | TRBJ2-2 | TRBV7-8 | ASSSSTSSNTGELF
12 | TRBJ2-4 | TRBV19 | ASSITDSKNIQY
13 | TRBJ2-1 | TRBV29-1 | SVVRRDTNYNEQF
11 | TRBJ1-1 | TRBV6-5 | ASSYRGGTEAF
13 | TRBJ2-2 | TRBV27 | ASSFGQTNTGELF
11 | TRBJ2-7 | TRBV7-9 | ASSLKTSYEQY
13 | TRBJ1-2 | TRBV6-5 | ASSYSSFDSYGYT
12 | TRBJ2-7 | TRBV13 | ASSPRDSLYEQY
13 | TRBJ2-1 | TRBV5-4 | ASSSPASSNNEQF
12 | TRBJ1-1 | TRBV7-9 | ASLTTGVGTEAF
12 | TRBJ1-4 | TRBV2 | ASSERTGRGRLF
9 | TRBJ1-1 | TRBV10-3 | ATPREIRAF
14 | TRBJ2-5 | TRBV11-3 | ASSRGLAGIKETQY
17 | TRBJ2-7 | TRBV4-1 | ASSQGDRASSIRDYEQY
11 | TRBJ1-4 | TRBV18 | ASSPLEHEKLF
10 | TRBJ1-1 | TRBV19 | ASSPLAGEAF
12 | TRBJ1-1 | TRBV3-1/TRBV3-2 | ASSLHRVNTEAF
11 | TRBJ2-7 | TRBV27 | ASSLQGNYERY
12 | TRBJ1-3 | TRBV3-1/TRBV3-2 | ASSQGTTGNTIY